A selection of T cell receptor beta chains follows, all from one sample in a study of T cells in Graves' hyperthyroidism and ophthalmopathy. One entry per CDR3 protein results from TCRdb running MiXCR on the multiplex PCR reads. The sample holds approximately 300,000 distinct CDR3 sequences, 15% to 20% seen once. Sequenced sample: blood. Receptor source: a young man with Graves' hyperthyroidism. CDR3s include the opening cysteine and the closing phenylalanine or tryptophan. A D gene is named only where the DNA matches it firmly. The listing skips clone size in some rows; elsewhere it reads once, few, many or a size class.

clone size: many
V gene: TRBV20-1
J gene: TRBJ2-7
D gene: TRBD2
CDR3 DNA: TGCAGTGCGAGCGGGACTCTTCTACCACAGTACTTC
CDR3 protein: CSASGTLLPQYF

clone size: NA
V gene: TRBV12-3/TRBV12-4
J gene: TRBJ2-3
D gene: TRBD2
CDR3 DNA: TGTGCCAGCACCCAGAGGTCGGGAGGGCCAGATACGCAGTATTTT
CDR3 protein: CASTQRSGGPDTQYF

clone size: NA
V gene: TRBV4-1
J gene: TRBJ1-2
D gene: NA
CDR3 DNA: TGCGCCAGCAGCCAATTACAGGGAGGAGTCCCGTTCGGCTACACCTTC
CDR3 protein: CASSQLQGGVPFGYTF

clone size: NA
V gene: TRBV18
J gene: TRBJ2-6
D gene: TRBD1
CDR3 DNA: TGTGCCAGCTCACGGACAGGGAGCTCTGGGGCCAACGTCCTGACTTTC
CDR3 protein: CASSRTGSSGANVLTF

clone size: NA
V gene: TRBV11-2
J gene: TRBJ2-7
D gene: NA
CDR3 DNA: TGTGCCAGCCTCTCAGGAGGGGCAGGGAGCCTCTACGAGCAGTACTTC
CDR3 protein: CASLSGGAGSLYEQYF

clone size: few
V gene: TRBV7-8
J gene: TRBJ2-1
D gene: NA
CDR3 DNA: TGTGCCAGCAGCTATGGGCTAAGTGGTTACAATGAGCAGTTCTTC
CDR3 protein: CASSYGLSGYNEQFF

clone size: many
V gene: TRBV5-1
J gene: TRBJ2-3
D gene: NA
CDR3 DNA: TGCGCCAGCAGCGGATATACTAGCACAGATACGCAGTATTTT
CDR3 protein: CASSGYTSTDTQYF

clone size: few
V gene: TRBV24-1
J gene: TRBJ2-3
D gene: TRBD1
CDR3 DNA: TGTGCCACCAGTGACCCGGGGACAGCCAGTACAGATACGCAGTATTTT
CDR3 protein: CATSDPGTASTDTQYF

clone size: few
V gene: TRBV30
J gene: TRBJ2-3
D gene: NA
CDR3 DNA: TGTGCCTGGAGTACGACCGGAGATACGCAGTATTTT
CDR3 protein: CAWSTTGDTQYF

clone size: many
V gene: TRBV30
J gene: TRBJ1-1
D gene: NA
CDR3 DNA: TGTGCCTGGGGAAAGAAAGCTGAAGCTTTCTTT
CDR3 protein: CAWGKKAEAFF

clone size: NA
V gene: TRBV5-1
J gene: TRBJ1-4
D gene: NA
CDR3 DNA: TGCGCCAGCAGCTTGGGACAGACTTCGAATGAAAAACTGTTTTTT
CDR3 protein: CASSLGQTSNEKLFF

clone size: many
V gene: TRBV28
J gene: TRBJ2-7
D gene: TRBD1
CDR3 DNA: TGTGCCAGCACCCGGACAGGGCCCTACGAGCAGTACTTC
CDR3 protein: CASTRTGPYEQYF

clone size: many
V gene: TRBV7-9
J gene: TRBJ2-7
D gene: NA
CDR3 DNA: TGTGCCAGCAGCTCAGAGCAGCGTCGATCCTACGAGCAGTACTTC
CDR3 protein: CASSSEQRRSYEQYF

clone size: NA
V gene: TRBV6-4
J gene: TRBJ2-3
D gene: NA
CDR3 DNA: TGTGCCAGCAGTTACTCGAGTTCAGCGAGCACAGATACGCAGTATTTT
CDR3 protein: CASSYSSSASTDTQYF

clone size: many
V gene: TRBV30
J gene: TRBJ2-3
D gene: NA
CDR3 DNA: TGTGCCTGGAGTTTCTCTTCAGATACGCAGTATTTT
CDR3 protein: CAWSFSSDTQYF

clone size: many
V gene: TRBV28
J gene: TRBJ1-1
D gene: TRBD1
CDR3 DNA: TGTGCCAGCAACGACAGGGCGAGGGACACTGAAGCTTTCTTT
CDR3 protein: CASNDRARDTEAFF

clone size: many
V gene: TRBV20-1
J gene: TRBJ1-6
D gene: NA
CDR3 DNA: TGCAGTGCTAGCCGGGGGGCAGGGCTTTATAATTCACCCCTCCACTTT
CDR3 protein: CSASRGAGLYNSPLHF

clone size: few
V gene: TRBV9
J gene: TRBJ2-3
D gene: TRBD2
CDR3 DNA: TGTGCCAGCAGCGTAGAGGGGCAGCGGGGGACTTCGCAGTATTTT
CDR3 protein: CASSVEGQRGTSQYF

clone size: many
V gene: TRBV12-3/TRBV12-4
J gene: TRBJ1-1
D gene: TRBD1
CDR3 DNA: TGTGCCAGCAGTCCCACGACAGGGGCCACTGAAGCTTTCTTT
CDR3 protein: CASSPTTGATEAFF

clone size: many
V gene: TRBV7-2
J gene: TRBJ2-3
D gene: NA
CDR3 DNA: TGTGCCAGCAGCTTAGACTCCTACATCCCCAGCACAGATACGCAGTATTTT
CDR3 protein: CASSLDSYIPSTDTQYF